Sequencing of this T cell receptor (beta chain) was carried out in a study of shared clonotypes between healthy human individuals. Concerning this clone itself: The antigen is undetermined.

Within Nashville, Tennessee resided all donors, each a Caucasian adult. Pooled CD45RO+ cells and CCR7-negative CD45RA+ TemRA cells made up CD8 memory. Study observations and caveats: It was anticipated that sequencing depth would influence how many clonotypes donors shared.

Only in-frame clones appear in the TCRdb table, and some are missing; sequencing was by immunoSEQ multiplex PCR. The repertoire includes roughly 410,000 clones, 90% to 97% of them detected once, and 0.32% sits in the top ten. The sequenced sample consisted of memory CD8+ T cells sorted from blood. Indicated subset: CD45RO+ cells pooled with CCR7-negative TemRA cells. The TCR sequence derives from a man aged 25 to 40 in good health.

The CDR3 DNA reads as TGTGCCAGCAGCTTGCGGGACAGGGGTTCACCCCTCCACTTT. This codes for CASSLRDRGSPLHF. This chain links TRBV5-4 with TRBJ1-6; TRBD1 agrees at 10 bases. V was pared by 1 base and J by 9 bases, with 1 base of the junction left unmatched. CDR3 length: 14 residues. Germline-derived CDR1 and CDR2 are SGHNT and YYREEE (reference sequence).